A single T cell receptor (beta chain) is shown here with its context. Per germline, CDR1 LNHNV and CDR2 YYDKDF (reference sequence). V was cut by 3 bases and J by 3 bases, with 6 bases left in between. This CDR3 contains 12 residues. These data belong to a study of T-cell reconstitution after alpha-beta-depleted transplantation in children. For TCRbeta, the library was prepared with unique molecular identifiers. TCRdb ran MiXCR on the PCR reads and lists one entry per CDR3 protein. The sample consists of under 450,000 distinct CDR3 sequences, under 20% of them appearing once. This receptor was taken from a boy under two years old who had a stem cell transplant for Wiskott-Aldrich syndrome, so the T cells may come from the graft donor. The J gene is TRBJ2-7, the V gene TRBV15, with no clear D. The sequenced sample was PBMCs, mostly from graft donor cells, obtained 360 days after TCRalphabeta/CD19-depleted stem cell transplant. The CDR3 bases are TGTGCCACCAGCAGGGGAATCTACGAGCAGTACTTC. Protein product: CATSRGIYEQYF.